This TCR beta chain was retrieved from a study of molecular identifiers for immune sequencing clone quantification. TCRdb re-called the PCR reads with MiXCR, one entry per CDR3 protein. The data contain approximately 590,000 distinct CDR3 sequences, approximately 24% of them singletons. This clonotype occurred many times. CDR3 length: 11 amino acids. The germline V gene encodes CDR1 DFQATT and CDR2 SNEGSKA (reference sequence). V lost 7 bases, J lost 2 bases, and 9 bases lay in between. In the sort, naive CD8 T cells were defined as CD8+CD4-CCR7+CD45RA+. The J gene is TRBJ2-7, the V gene TRBV20-1; no clear D. The TCR sequence derives from a human donor in good health. Some libraries in this study had Jurkat cell RNA spiked in. Specimen: naive CD8+ T cells from blood, with Jurkat cell RNA spiked in. As for subset: FACS-sorted CD8+CD4-CCR7+CD45RA+ naive T cells. CDR3 coding DNA: TGCAGTGTCCACGACACCTACGAGCAGTACTTC. This translates into CSVHDTYEQYF.